Given below is one TCR beta chain in context. The antigen is unknown. The method was immunoSEQ multiplex PCR; TCRdb's version includes in-frame clones alone and lacks a portion of them. The sample records roughly 34,000 clones, 81% being singletons. The sample comes from a study of a mutant IDH1 vaccine in newly diagnosed glioma. About the research overall: The patients were given eight vaccinations, one each in weeks 1, 3, 5, 7, 11, 15, 19 and 23. Vaccination began 4-6 weeks post radiotherapy alone, or with temozolomide cycles. It was radiotherapy, temozolomide, or both that patients received previously, with most receiving both. Notes on the study in general: Of all patients, roughly 93% showed vaccine-induced immune responses.

Germline CDR1 WNHNN, CDR2 SYGVQD (reference sequence). The CDR3 consists of 20 residues. Trimming at V came to 5 bases and at J to 0 bases, leaving 12 bases not matched to a gene. Time point of the sample: week 5, during vaccination. Doses of 300 ug of mutant IDH1 20-mer peptide were given with topical imiquimod. Source: PBMCs, taken from a glioma patient whose treatment included an IDH1 peptide vaccine. The rearrangement uses TRBV10-1 and TRBJ2-3; 15 bases are a match to TRBD2. The receptor was isolated from a man between 50 and 59 years old with glioma. The CDR3 here is CASSLIRTSGRASSTDTQYF. The CDR3 DNA is TGCGCCAGCAGTCTAATTCGGACTAGCGGGAGGGCCAGTAGCACAGATACGCAGTATTTT.